This T cell receptor (beta chain) came from a study of cytomegalovirus exposure and HLA in healthy donors. Method: immunoSEQ multiplex PCR; TCRdb's copy keeps in-frame clones and lacks some. This sample has over 150,000 clones, with about 86% found just once. The V and J ends lost 5 bases and 3 bases, in that order; junction bases with no gene match: 8. The CDR3 runs to 15 residues. Per the germline V gene, CDR1 is SEHNR and CDR2 is FQNEAQ (reference sequence). The TCR was taken from a human donor in good health. The chain combines TRBV7-9 with TRBJ1-2; 8 bases align to TRBD1. Material for sequencing was PBMCs. CDR3 sequence: CASSVAGGEDYGYTF. The DNA of the CDR3 is TGTGCCAGCAGCGTCGCAGGGGGCGAGGACTATGGCTACACCTTC.